A single T cell receptor beta chain is shown here with its context. RNA transcripts yielded amplified TCR beta CDR3 regions. First-round RT-PCR with HTBI primers amplified the TCR CDR3 region. TCRdb recomputed calls from the multiplex PCR reads with MiXCR, one row per CDR3 protein. The table lists some 560,000 distinct CDR3 sequences, around 14% of them singletons. This entry belongs to a study of T cells in Graves' hyperthyroidism and ophthalmopathy. Lactation, pregnancy, other autoimmune disease or uncontrolled infection excluded patients. The CDR3 extends over 16 amino acids. Germline loops: CDR1 MNHNS, CDR2 SASEGT. V lost 4 bases and J 6 bases, leaving 22 bases between the germline ends.

This chain joins TRBV6-1 and TRBJ2-7, with D possibly being TRBD1 or TRBD2 (6 bases each). Sequenced sample: blood. This receptor was obtained from a woman in her 30s with Graves' hyperthyroidism. CDR3 bases: TGTGCCAGCAGTGTGGAATTTGGGGGGAGAGGGGGCGAGCAGTACTTC. This translates into CASSVEFGGRGGEQYF.